The rows below give T cell receptor beta chains drawn from one sample of a study of T-cell reconstitution after alpha-beta-depleted transplantation in children. TCRdb analysed the PCR reads with MiXCR anew, one entry per CDR3 protein. The sample consists of under 450,000 distinct CDR3 sequences, around 15% of them appearing once. Specimen: PBMCs, mostly from graft donor cells, collected 360 days after TCRalphabeta/CD19-depleted stem cell transplant. These receptor sequences come from a boy under two years old who had a stem cell transplant for Wiskott-Aldrich syndrome, so the T cells may come from the graft donor. CDR3s leave out the opening cysteine and the closing phenylalanine or tryptophan. Each record gives: V gene, D gene, J gene, CDR3 protein. A D gene is named only where the DNA matches it firmly.

v_gene: TRBV28
d_gene: TRBD2
j_gene: TRBJ2-2
CDR3aa: ASSVTSGGTGNTGELF

v_gene: TRBV6-5
d_gene: .
j_gene: TRBJ2-7
CDR3aa: ASSYGLSSYEQY

v_gene: TRBV24-1
d_gene: TRBD1
j_gene: TRBJ2-3
CDR3aa: ATSDRWTGVDTQY

v_gene: TRBV11-2
d_gene: TRBD2
j_gene: TRBJ2-4
CDR3aa: ASSSPETSEAKNIQY

v_gene: TRBV15
d_gene: TRBD1
j_gene: TRBJ1-2
CDR3aa: ATSRDLGRGLSGYT

v_gene: TRBV3-1
d_gene: TRBD1
j_gene: TRBJ2-5
CDR3aa: ASSTRDRGLETQY

v_gene: TRBV4-1
d_gene: .
j_gene: TRBJ2-7
CDR3aa: ASSQDHREVPYEQY

v_gene: TRBV7-2
d_gene: .
j_gene: TRBJ2-7
CDR3aa: ASSRRDYEQY

v_gene: TRBV12-3/TRBV12-4
d_gene: TRBD1
j_gene: TRBJ2-7
CDR3aa: ASSLAGGRNEQY

v_gene: TRBV24-1
d_gene: .
j_gene: TRBJ2-3
CDR3aa: ATSDPWGDTQY

v_gene: TRBV7-9
d_gene: .
j_gene: TRBJ2-5
CDR3aa: ASSLVDETQY

v_gene: TRBV20-1
d_gene: .
j_gene: TRBJ2-3
CDR3aa: SASPRGSSTDTQY

v_gene: TRBV28
d_gene: .
j_gene: TRBJ2-4
CDR3aa: ATRNPGNIQY

v_gene: TRBV2
d_gene: .
j_gene: TRBJ2-7
CDR3aa: ASSEAGMASYEQY

v_gene: TRBV7-2
d_gene: TRBD2
j_gene: TRBJ2-1
CDR3aa: ASSFHGLAVYNEQF

v_gene: TRBV20-1
d_gene: TRBD1
j_gene: TRBJ1-1
CDR3aa: SASALQGAGAF

v_gene: TRBV29-1
d_gene: .
j_gene: TRBJ2-5
CDR3aa: SVERLDFSNGQETQY

v_gene: TRBV5-6
d_gene: TRBD1
j_gene: TRBJ2-7
CDR3aa: ASSLVVGQGAYEQY

v_gene: TRBV10-3
d_gene: .
j_gene: TRBJ1-5
CDR3aa: AISEAFSNQPQH

v_gene: TRBV6-2/TRBV6-3
d_gene: .
j_gene: TRBJ2-2
CDR3aa: ASRDGFRTATGELF

v_gene: TRBV27
d_gene: TRBD2
j_gene: TRBJ2-2
CDR3aa: ASSRTTSTNTGELF

v_gene: TRBV7-9
d_gene: .
j_gene: TRBJ1-2
CDR3aa: ASSSGEQGPNYGYT

v_gene: TRBV6-5
d_gene: TRBD2
j_gene: TRBJ2-5
CDR3aa: ASRYLSSGRNETQY

v_gene: TRBV20-1
d_gene: TRBD2
j_gene: TRBJ2-1
CDR3aa: SARDRTSGRNEQF

v_gene: TRBV7-9
d_gene: TRBD2
j_gene: TRBJ2-2
CDR3aa: ASSPFGGGGLF

v_gene: TRBV2
d_gene: .
j_gene: TRBJ2-2
CDR3aa: ASSVVGELF

v_gene: TRBV18
d_gene: .
j_gene: TRBJ1-2
CDR3aa: ASSPLGGEHYGYT

v_gene: TRBV29-1
d_gene: TRBD1
j_gene: TRBJ2-1
CDR3aa: SVARTGFNEQF

v_gene: TRBV9
d_gene: TRBD2
j_gene: TRBJ2-7
CDR3aa: ASSPSTLGGSSYEQY

v_gene: TRBV19
d_gene: .
j_gene: TRBJ2-2
CDR3aa: ASSSYMVKGTGELF

v_gene: TRBV27
d_gene: TRBD1
j_gene: TRBJ2-7
CDR3aa: ASRTGGQGGYEQY

v_gene: TRBV10-2
d_gene: .
j_gene: TRBJ2-5
CDR3aa: ASSESAAQETQY

v_gene: TRBV27
d_gene: .
j_gene: TRBJ2-2
CDR3aa: ASSLSPSSGELF

v_gene: TRBV3-1
d_gene: .
j_gene: TRBJ2-1
CDR3aa: ASSQGSGAYNEQF

v_gene: TRBV2
d_gene: .
j_gene: TRBJ2-3
CDR3aa: ASSGSGRSTDTQY

v_gene: TRBV10-2
d_gene: TRBD2
j_gene: TRBJ2-3
CDR3aa: ASSEIAGDPDTQY

v_gene: TRBV10-3
d_gene: .
j_gene: TRBJ2-2
CDR3aa: AISAGIGELF

v_gene: TRBV12-3/TRBV12-4
d_gene: .
j_gene: TRBJ2-7
CDR3aa: ASSPRQGGEQY

v_gene: TRBV15
d_gene: TRBD1
j_gene: TRBJ2-6
CDR3aa: ATSSRTGGFGANVLT

v_gene: TRBV5-6
d_gene: .
j_gene: TRBJ2-2
CDR3aa: ASSPTFSGYTGELF

v_gene: TRBV20-1
d_gene: .
j_gene: TRBJ2-3
CDR3aa: SAGEATDTQY